These 21 T cell receptor beta chains originate from one sample sequenced in a study of OX40 agonist ivuxolimab in advanced cancers. The assay was immunoSEQ multiplex PCR, and TCRdb's table has in-frame clones only and misses some. The sample lists 55,000 to 75,000 clones, around 86% occurring once. The sample here was CD4+ or CD8+ T cells sorted from blood, taken in a trial of the OX40 agonist ivuxolimab. The receptors here all came from an adult with an advanced solid tumor such as melanoma, head and neck, liver or kidney cancer.

V and J are TRBV23-1 and TRBJ2-2; 10 bases agree with TRBD2. TRBV23-1 is assigned to the ORF class and has an uncertain function. The CDR3 loop spans 22 amino acids. V shed 0 bases, J shed 4 bases, and the junction held 20 bases outside the gene matches. This CDR3 is CASSQSKVGGPSGSGSTGELFF. The CDR3 DNA reads as TGCGCCAGCAGTCAATCGAAAGTCGGGGGGCCTAGCGGGAGCGGTAGCACCGGGGAGCTGTTTTTT.

This clone was counted a single time. The chain links TRBV11-1 to TRBJ2-2; maybe TRBD2 (5 bases). The CDR3 contains 16 residues. The V and J ends lost 2 bases and 9 bases respectively, with 19 bases between them. Germline values: CDR1 SGHAT, CDR2 FQDESV (reference sequence). CDR3 sequence reads: CASSLLTGIEQRELFF. CDR3 sequence (DNA): TGTGCCAGCAGCTTACTGACCGGGATCGAACAGAGGGAGCTGTTTTTT.

This clone was recorded only once. The rearrangement links TRBV5-4 to TRBJ2-5; 10 nucleotides line up with TRBD1. With 4 bases clipped from V and 5 bases from J, the junction kept 11 bases outside the gene matches. The germline gives CDR1 SGHNT, CDR2 YYREEE (reference sequence). The CDR3 contains 16 residues. CDR3 residues: CASSLWTGGGRETQYF. DNA of the CDR3: TGTGCCAGCAGCCTATGGACAGGGGGAGGTAGGGAGACCCAGTACTTC.

As concerns this clone: The junction does not match germline at one end; this may be a read error. The V gene is TRBV6-6, the J gene TRBJ2-7; TRBD1 matches at 8 bases. Germline V CDR1 and CDR2: MNHNY, SVGAGI (reference sequence). The CDR3 has 12 amino acids. The CDR3 spells CASSYSKGTGVF. The CDR3 coding sequence is TGTGCCAGCAGTTACTCGAAAGGGACAGGAGTCTTC.

The rearrangement links TRBV27 to TRBJ2-3, with no clear D. Germline CDR1 and CDR2: MNHEY and SMNVEV (reference sequence). This CDR3 has 14 amino acids. V gave up 6 bases and J gave up 4 bases, with 14 bases separating them. CDR3 in amino acids: CASRRRPLADTQYF. The CDR3 nucleotides are TGTGCCAGCAGGAGAAGGCCTCTTGCAGATACGCAGTATTTT.

This clone occurred once. This chain joins TRBV29-1 and TRBJ2-1, with 8 nucleotides matching TRBD1. The germline V gene has CDR1 SQVTM and CDR2 ANQGSEA. The CDR3 is 13 amino acids. V was clipped by 7 bases and J by 9 bases; unmatched bases: 11. In nucleotides, the CDR3 is TGCAGCGAGACGGGACAGGCAGGAGGTGAGCAGTTCTTC. Residues: CSETGQAGGEQFF.

The chain employs TRBV6-5 and TRBJ2-3; a possible D gene is TRBD2 (6 bases). Trimming cost V 7 bases and J 0 bases, with 14 bases left between them. The germline gives CDR1 MNHEY, CDR2 SVGAGI. The CDR3 loop spans 15 amino acids. The CDR3 region is CASISTGTSTDTQYF. In nucleotides, the CDR3 is TGTGCCAGCATTTCAACCGGGACTAGCACAGATACGCAGTATTTT.

V usage is TRBV10-3 and J usage is TRBJ1-1, with 8 nucleotides matching TRBD1. Germline-derived CDR1 and CDR2 are ENHRY and SYGVKD. The CDR3 sequence is 17 residues long. Unmatched junction bases numbered 8, after V lost 0 bases and J lost 2 bases. CDR3 loop: CAISESTARGLNTEAFF. The CDR3 nucleotides are TGTGCCATCAGTGAGTCGACGGCCAGGGGGCTCAACACTGAAGCTTTCTTT.

The gene calls are TRBV27 and TRBJ2-2, with unresolved D. Trimming left V 6 bases short and J 1 base short, with 3 bases between. The CDR3 is made up of 12 amino acids. Germline V lookup: CDR1 MNHEY, CDR2 SMNVEV (reference sequence). The CDR3 is CASSRNTGELFF. CDR3 DNA sequence: TGTGCCAGCAGCCGGAACACCGGGGAGCTGTTTTTT.

The chain carries TRBV7-9 and TRBJ2-1; D is possibly TRBD2 (5 bases). There are 12 residues in the CDR3. Germline V gene sequence: CDR1 SEHNR, CDR2 FQNEAQ (reference sequence). Trimming took off 7 bases at V and 9 bases at J, with 13 bases between the two ends. DNA of the CDR3: TGTGCCAGCATCCTAATCGCGGGTGAGCAGTTCTTC. Translating gives CASILIAGEQFF.

The sample holds a few counts of this clone. The chain uses TRBV9 and TRBJ1-4, with TRBD1 as a possible D gene (5 bases). Trimming left V 4 bases short and J 5 bases short, with 15 bases between. The CDR3 loop spans 15 amino acids. CDR1 and CDR2 from the germline V gene are SGDLS and YYNGEE. The CDR3 spells CASSLRDGENEKLFF. The CDR3 DNA follows: TGTGCCAGCAGCCTCCGGGACGGAGAGAATGAAAAACTGTTTTTT.

V and J are TRBV28 and TRBJ2-7; D may be TRBD1 (6 bases). The germline gives CDR1 MDHEN, CDR2 SYDVKM. This CDR3 has 13 amino acids. The ends were cut back, 6 bases at V and 2 bases at J, with 11 bases in the middle. In DNA form, the CDR3 reads TGTGCCAGCAGAAACCGGACAGCCTACGAGCAGTACTTC. Amino acid sequence: CASRNRTAYEQYF. The full variable domain, with the rest looked up from reference TRBV28 and TRBJ2-7, is DVKVTQSSRYLVKRTGEKVFLECVQDMDHENMFWYRQDPGLGLRLIYFSYDVKMKEKGDIPEGYSVSREKKERFSLILESASTNQTSMYLCASRNRTAYEQYFGPGTRLTVT.

The genes are TRBV7-9 and TRBJ1-2; D perhaps matches TRBD1 (5 bases). Germline V gives CDR1 SEHNR, CDR2 FQNEAQ (reference sequence). Trimming removed 1 base at V and 8 bases at J, with 14 bases between. The CDR3 is 14 residues long. As DNA, the CDR3 is TGTGCCAGCAGCTTAGGGTTAGGGGAAAACGGCTACACCTTC. Translating gives CASSLGLGENGYTF.

The chain employs TRBV19 and TRBJ1-2; D ambiguous. Trimming left V 7 bases short and J 6 bases short, with 15 bases between. Germline CDR1 is LNHDA and CDR2 is SQIVND (reference sequence). The CDR3 runs to 13 residues. CDR3: CASNDPASHGYTF. DNA of the CDR3: TGTGCCAGTAACGATCCGGCATCTCATGGCTACACCTTC.

Only one count was recorded for this clone. The chain employs TRBV2 and TRBJ2-3; 7 nucleotides match TRBD1. The J segment lost 6 bases and the V segment lost 4 bases, leaving 7 bases of the junction unmatched. CDR1 is SNHLY, CDR2 FYNNEI, per germline. The CDR3 extends over 14 amino acids. CDR3 sequence (DNA): TGTGCCAGCAGTGGGGGACAGCCCGCGGATACGCAGTATTTT. Its protein product is CASSGGQPADTQYF.

The chain links TRBV27 to TRBJ2-1; 8 nucleotides align to TRBD1. CDR1 and CDR2 (germline): MNHEY, SMNVEV (reference sequence). The CDR3 runs to 13 residues. Trimming removed 6 bases from V and 9 bases from J; junction bases left unmatched: 7. CDR3 loop: CASSYTGGSEQFF. The CDR3 DNA reads TGTGCCAGCAGCTACACAGGGGGGAGTGAGCAGTTCTTC.

The chain is built from TRBV18 and TRBJ1-5, with a possible D match to TRBD1 (5 bases). The V and J ends lost 2 bases and 5 bases respectively, with 7 bases between them. CDR3 length: 13 amino acids. Germline V CDR1 and CDR2: KGHSH, LQKENI. CDR3 nucleotide sequence: TGTGCCAGCTCACCAACGACAGATCAGCCCCAGCATTTT. Encoded protein: CASSPTTDQPQHF. Looking up the rest from reference TRBV18 and TRBJ1-5 gives the full variable domain: NAGVMQNPRHLVRRRGQEARLRCSPMKGHSHVYWYRQLPEEGLKFMVYLQKENIIDESGMPKERFSAEFPKEGPSILRIQQVVRGDSAAYFCASSPTTDQPQHFGDGTRLSIL.

The chain links TRBV29-1 to TRBJ1-4; D gene ambiguous. Germline loops: CDR1 SQVTM, CDR2 ANQGSEA. Trimming removed 4 bases from V and 2 bases from J, with 5 bases in between. The CDR3 is made up of 12 amino acids. The CDR3, as DNA: TGCAGCGTTGCGGGGACTAATGAAAAACTGTTTTTT. Translated, it gives CSVAGTNEKLFF.

The rearrangement links TRBV6-6 to TRBJ1-5; 8 bases fit TRBD1. CDR1 is MNHNY, CDR2 SVGAGI, per germline (reference sequence). V dropped 6 bases and J dropped 5; count of bases not matched to a gene: 3. The CDR3 is made up of 13 amino acids. CDR3 bases: TGTGCCAGCAGGGACAGGGATGATCAGCCCCAGCATTTT. Protein: CASRDRDDQPQHF.

In its sample, this clone was seen a few times. CDR3 sequence (DNA): TGCGCCAGCAGCCGAGGGACAGGGGAGTTCAATGAGCAGTTCTTC. Translating gives CASSRGTGEFNEQFF. The chain combines TRBV5-1 with TRBJ2-1; 10 positions match TRBD1. Germline lookup yields CDR1 SGHRS and CDR2 YFSETQ. This CDR3 has 15 amino acids. V lost 4 bases, J lost 6 bases, and 7 bases stayed unmatched.

J is TRBJ2-6 and V is TRBV5-4, with no clear D. With 4 bases removed from V and 1 base from J, the gap between germline ends came to 12 bases. The CDR3 consists of 16 residues. The germline V gene encodes CDR1 SGHNT and CDR2 YYREEE (reference sequence). As DNA, the CDR3 is TGTGCCAGCAGCCTCGTTCGTAGGTCTGGGGCCAACGTCCTGACTTTC. Translated: CASSLVRRSGANVLTF.